This TCR beta chain derives from a study of CD8+ T cells in alopecia areata. The germline gives CDR1 SSHAT, CDR2 FNYEAQ (reference sequence). The CDR3 spans 15 residues. A word on this clone: The junction differs from germline at one of its ends, possibly a read error.

cDNA reverse transcribed from extracted RNA served as the sequencing template. Measured with immunoSEQ multiplex PCR; TCRdb has only the in-frame clones, and not every one. The table records 75,000 to 100,000 clones, 41% of them present only once. This receptor was obtained from a human donor with alopecia areata. Sequencing input: CD4+ T cells sorted from blood. The chain uses TRBV7-7 and TRBJ2-1; D tentatively fits TRBD1 or TRBD2 (6 bases each). Here the CDR3 DNA reads TGTGCTAGCAGCCCGCGACTAGGAGGGGGGAATGAGCAGTTCTTC. The encoded protein is CASSPRLGGGNEQFF.